The present T cell receptor (beta chain) was sequenced within a study of CD8 T cells in ankylosing spondylitis. Regarding the study as a whole: Reportedly, disease-linked clones are significantly enriched in ankylosing spondylitis patients' matched synovial fluid. Some of these motif variants have turned up before, in reports on reactive arthritis synovial fluid and blood. Ankylosing spondylitis blood appeared to carry a characteristic TCR beta motif of 7 or 8 highly homologous variants. Researchers report that disease-linked clones proved CD8+ and relatively rare in peripheral blood.

TCRdb re-analysed the 5' RACE reads in MiXCR, keeping a single row per CDR3 protein. In the table there are about 540,000 distinct CDR3 sequences, roughly 13% of which are singletons. Remarks on this clonotype: Its antigen remains unknown.

The CDR3 is made up of 15 amino acids. The germline V gene encodes CDR1 SEHNR and CDR2 FQNEAQ (reference sequence). The trim removed 0 bases at V and 2 bases at J, leaving 2 bases unmatched. Sequenced: blood, either unsorted or a sorted T cell fraction (not recorded which). V is TRBV7-9 and J is TRBJ2-3; 7 positions agree with TRBD2. The sequence came from a male donor with ankylosing spondylitis. CDR3 residues: CASSLASGATDTQYF. The CDR3 DNA sequence: TGTGCCAGCAGCTTAGCGAGCGGGGCCACAGATACGCAGTATTTT.